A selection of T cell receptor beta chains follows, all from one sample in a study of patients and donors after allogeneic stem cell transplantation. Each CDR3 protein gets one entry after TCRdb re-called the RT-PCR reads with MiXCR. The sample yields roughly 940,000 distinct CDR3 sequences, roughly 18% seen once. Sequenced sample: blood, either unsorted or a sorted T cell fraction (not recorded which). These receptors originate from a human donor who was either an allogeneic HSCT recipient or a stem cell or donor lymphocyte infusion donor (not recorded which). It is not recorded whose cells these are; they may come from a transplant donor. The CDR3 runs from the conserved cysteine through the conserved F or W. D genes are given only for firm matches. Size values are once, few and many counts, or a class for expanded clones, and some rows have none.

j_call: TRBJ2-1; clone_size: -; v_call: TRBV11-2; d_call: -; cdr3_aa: CASSPVGRGGAPRNEQFF; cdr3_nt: TGTGCCAGCAGTCCGGTTGGCAGAGGGGGAGCCCCGCGAAATGAGCAGTTCTTC
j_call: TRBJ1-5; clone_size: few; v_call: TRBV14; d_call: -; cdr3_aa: CASSQGTPDSGNQPQHF; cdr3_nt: TGTGCCAGCAGCCAAGGCACTCCGGACAGCGGCAATCAGCCCCAGCATTTT
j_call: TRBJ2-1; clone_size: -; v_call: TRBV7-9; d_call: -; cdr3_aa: CASSPDSNRNEQFF; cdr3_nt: TGTGCCAGCAGCCCGGACAGTAATAGGAATGAGCAGTTCTTC
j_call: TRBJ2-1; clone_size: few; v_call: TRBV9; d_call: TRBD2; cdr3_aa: CASSPSAGGPLEQFF; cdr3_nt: TGTGCCAGCAGCCCATCAGCGGGAGGGCCTCTGGAGCAGTTCTTC
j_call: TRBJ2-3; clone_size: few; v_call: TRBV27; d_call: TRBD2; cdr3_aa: CASSLASGSRDTQYF; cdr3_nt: TGTGCCAGCAGTTTGGCTAGCGGGAGTAGGGATACGCAGTATTTT
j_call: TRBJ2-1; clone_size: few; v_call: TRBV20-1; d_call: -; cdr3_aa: CSADPGRFGYNEQFF; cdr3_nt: TGCAGTGCAGATCCAGGAAGGTTCGGTTACAATGAGCAGTTCTTC
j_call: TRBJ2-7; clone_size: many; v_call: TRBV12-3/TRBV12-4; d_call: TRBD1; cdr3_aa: CASSFGTGIHEQYF; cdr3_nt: TGTGCCAGCAGTTTTGGGACAGGGATCCACGAGCAGTACTTC
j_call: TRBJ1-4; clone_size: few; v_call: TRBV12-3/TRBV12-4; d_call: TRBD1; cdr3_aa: CASRPGQGRKLFF; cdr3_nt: TGTGCCAGCAGGCCGGGACAGGGACGGAAACTGTTTTTT
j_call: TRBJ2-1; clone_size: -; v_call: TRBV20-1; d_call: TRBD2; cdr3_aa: CSARGASGLLSYNEQFF; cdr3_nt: TGCAGTGCTAGAGGTGCTAGCGGATTGCTCTCCTACAATGAGCAGTTCTTC
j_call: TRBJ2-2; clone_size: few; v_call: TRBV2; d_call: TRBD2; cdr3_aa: CASRTGTSHTGELFF; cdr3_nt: TGTGCCAGCAGAACCGGGACTAGCCACACCGGGGAGCTGTTTTTT
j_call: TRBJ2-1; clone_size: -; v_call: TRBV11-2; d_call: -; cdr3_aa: CASSLGTATYNEQFF; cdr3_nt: TGTGCCAGCAGCTTGGGGACTGCGACATACAATGAGCAGTTCTTC
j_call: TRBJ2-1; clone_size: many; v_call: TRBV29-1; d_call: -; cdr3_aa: CSVPNWYNEQFF; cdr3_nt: TGCAGCGTTCCGAACTGGTACAATGAGCAGTTCTTC
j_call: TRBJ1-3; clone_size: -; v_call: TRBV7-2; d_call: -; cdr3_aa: CATKGGNSGNTIYF; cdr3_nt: TGTGCCACCAAGGGCGGTAACTCTGGAAACACCATATATTTT
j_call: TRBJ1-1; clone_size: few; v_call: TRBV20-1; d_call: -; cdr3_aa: CSARDWGLETGVTEAFF; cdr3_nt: TGCAGTGCTAGAGATTGGGGCTTGGAGACTGGGGTCACTGAAGCTTTCTTT
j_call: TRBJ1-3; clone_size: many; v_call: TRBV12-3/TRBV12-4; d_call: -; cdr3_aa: CASSPWGGTIYF; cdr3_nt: TGTGCCAGCAGTCCCTGGGGTGGCACCATATATTTT
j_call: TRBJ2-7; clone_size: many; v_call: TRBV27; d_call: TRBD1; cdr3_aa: CASSAGTVTYEQYF; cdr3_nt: TGTGCCAGCAGTGCCGGGACAGTCACCTACGAGCAGTACTTC
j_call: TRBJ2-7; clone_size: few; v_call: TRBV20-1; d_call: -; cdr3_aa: CSALGAVLVDYEQYF; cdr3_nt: TGCAGTGCCCTGGGGGCGGTCCTGGTAGACTACGAGCAGTACTTC
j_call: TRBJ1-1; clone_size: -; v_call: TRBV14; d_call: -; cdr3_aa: CASSQGFDSLDTEAFF; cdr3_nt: TGTGCCAGCAGTCAAGGTTTCGACAGCCTGGACACTGAAGCTTTCTTT
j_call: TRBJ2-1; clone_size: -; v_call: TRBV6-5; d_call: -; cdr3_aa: CASSYSPSYNEQFF; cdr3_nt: TGTGCCAGCAGTTACTCCCCTAGTTATAATGAGCAGTTCTTC
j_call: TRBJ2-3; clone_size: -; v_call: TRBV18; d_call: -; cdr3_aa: CASSPMPASTDTQYF; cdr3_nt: TGTGCCAGCTCACCGATGCCGGCTAGCACAGATACGCAGTATTTT
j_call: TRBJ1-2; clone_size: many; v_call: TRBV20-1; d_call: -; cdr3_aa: CSAAAGARDSYGYTF; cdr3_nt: TGCAGTGCCGCGGCGGGGGCGCGAGATTCGTATGGCTACACCTTC
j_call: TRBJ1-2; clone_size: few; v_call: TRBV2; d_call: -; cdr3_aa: CASNHPNYGYTF; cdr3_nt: TGTGCCAGCAACCACCCTAACTATGGCTACACCTTC
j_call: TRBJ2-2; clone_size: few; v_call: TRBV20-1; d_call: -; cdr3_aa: CSAYTNTGELFF; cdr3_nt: TGCAGTGCTTATACGAACACCGGGGAGCTGTTTTTT
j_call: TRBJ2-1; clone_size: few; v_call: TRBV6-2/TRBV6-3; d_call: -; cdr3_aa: CASSDLVGSPNNEQFF; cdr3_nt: TGTGCCAGCAGTGACTTAGTGGGTAGCCCGAACAATGAGCAGTTCTTC
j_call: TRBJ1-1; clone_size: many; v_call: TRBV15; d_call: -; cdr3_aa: CATSRDTGSEAFF; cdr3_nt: TGTGCCACCAGCAGAGATACAGGATCTGAAGCTTTCTTT
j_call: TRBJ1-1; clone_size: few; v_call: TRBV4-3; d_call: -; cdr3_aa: CASSQDRSKADEAFF; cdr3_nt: TGCGCCAGCAGCCAAGATAGGTCGAAGGCCGATGAAGCTTTCTTT
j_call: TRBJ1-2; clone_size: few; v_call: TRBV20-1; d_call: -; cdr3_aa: CSAGGNYGYTF; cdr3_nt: TGCAGTGCTGGGGGTAACTATGGCTACACCTTC
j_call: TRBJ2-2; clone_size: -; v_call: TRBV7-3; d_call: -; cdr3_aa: CASSPLGRGLNTGELFF; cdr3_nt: TGTGCCAGCAGCCCCCTCGGCAGGGGACTTAACACCGGGGAGCTGTTTTTT
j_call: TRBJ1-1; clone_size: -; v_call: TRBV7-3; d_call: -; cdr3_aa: CASSPQGKNTEAFF; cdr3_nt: TGTGCCAGCAGCCCCCAGGGGAAGAACACTGAAGCTTTCTTT
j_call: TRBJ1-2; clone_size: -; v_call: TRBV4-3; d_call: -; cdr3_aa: CASSLSTGRGNGYTF; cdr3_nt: TGCGCCAGCAGCCTCTCCACTGGCCGGGGGAATGGCTACACCTTC
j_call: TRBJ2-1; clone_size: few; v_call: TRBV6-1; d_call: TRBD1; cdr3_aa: CASSPPGGTGDNEQFF; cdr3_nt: TGTGCCAGCAGTCCTCCCGGCGGGACAGGGGACAATGAGCAGTTCTTC
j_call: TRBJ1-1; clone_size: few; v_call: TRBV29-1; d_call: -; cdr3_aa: CSVELQGHGTEAFF; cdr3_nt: TGCAGCGTTGAGCTTCAGGGCCACGGGACTGAAGCTTTCTTT
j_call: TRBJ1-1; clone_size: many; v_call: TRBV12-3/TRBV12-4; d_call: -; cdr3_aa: CASSLGIRPPGAFF; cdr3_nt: TGTGCCAGCAGTTTAGGAATAAGACCCCCTGGGGCTTTCTTT
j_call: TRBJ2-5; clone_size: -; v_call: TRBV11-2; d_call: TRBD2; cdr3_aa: CASSTGGSGVIRAETQYF; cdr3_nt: TGTGCCAGCAGCACAGGAGGTAGCGGGGTTATTAGGGCGGAGACCCAGTACTTC
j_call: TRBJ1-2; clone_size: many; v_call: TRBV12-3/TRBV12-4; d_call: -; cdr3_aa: CASSLALFGGYYGYTF; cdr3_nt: TGTGCCAGCAGTTTAGCGCTCTTCGGCGGGTACTATGGCTACACCTTC